This T cell receptor beta chain is from a study of blood T cells in healthy people across ages. Together with a sample-barcoded 5' primer, a J-beta primer mix was included in a second PCR lasting 7 to 11 cycles. TCRdb re-derived calls from the 5' RACE reads in MiXCR, one entry per CDR3 protein. Seen here are some 1.4 million distinct CDR3 sequences, roughly 45% observed once, and the top ten hold 7.9%. This CDR3 spans 14 amino acids. Germline V lookup: CDR1 MGHDK, CDR2 SYGVNS. Sample: blood. The genes are TRBV25-1 and TRBJ2-4; 7 nucleotides line up with TRBD1. Gene TRBJ2-5 matches the end of the DNA better, so the J call may be wrong. This clonotype was obtained from a woman aged 18-35 years in good health. This CDR3 is CASSALQGRETQYF. The CDR3 nucleotides read TGTGCCAGCAGTGCACTACAGGGGAGAGAGACCCAGTACTTC.